This TCR beta chain originates from a study of blood T cell repertoires in COVID-19. V dropped 3 bases and J dropped 2 bases, with 18 bases sitting between them. The length of the CDR3 is 16 residues. Germline loops: CDR1 SGHKS, CDR2 YYEKEE (reference sequence). The data were produced by immunoSEQ multiplex PCR, yet TCRdb's version contains in-frame clones alone and is incomplete. The sample holds about 140,000 clones, around 88% seen once. The chain employs TRBV5-5 and TRBJ2-7, with TRBD1 as a possible D gene (5 bases). The sequenced sample consisted of peripheral blood. The source is a human donor in a cohort sampled during active COVID-19. The DNA for the CDR3 is TGTGCCAGCAGCTCGAACCGCGCGACAGTTACCTACGAGCAGTACTTC. This sequence encodes CASSSNRATVTYEQYF.